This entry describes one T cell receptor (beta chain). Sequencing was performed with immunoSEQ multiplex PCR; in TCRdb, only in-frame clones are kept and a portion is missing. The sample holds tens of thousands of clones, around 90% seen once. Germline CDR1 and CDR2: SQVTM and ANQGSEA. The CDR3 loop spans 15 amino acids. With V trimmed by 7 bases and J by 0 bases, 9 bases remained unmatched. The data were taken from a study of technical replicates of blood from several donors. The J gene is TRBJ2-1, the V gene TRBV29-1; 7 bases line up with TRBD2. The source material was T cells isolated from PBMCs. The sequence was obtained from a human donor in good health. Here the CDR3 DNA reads TGCAGCGCAGGGACTACCCGAAGCTCCTACAATGAGCAGTTCTTC. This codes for CSAGTTRSSYNEQFF.